Sequencing of this T cell receptor beta chain was carried out in a study of human T cells and chemical hapten exposure. The overall study: The study sensitized with 2% DPC on a 2 cm by 2 cm patch of upper inner arm skin. Small pooled library volume differences mainly caused per-sample TCR yield variation.

TCRdb ran MiXCR on the RACE reads and lists one entry per CDR3 protein. The sample holds fewer than 85,000 distinct CDR3 sequences, 9.5% to 13% seen once. The time point was: patch test 2, 6 weeks after DPC sensitization. Stated treatment: therapeutic diphenylcyclopropenone sensitization with weekly scalp DPC. Every patch test was put on after a blood sample was taken. Germline CDR1 LGHDT, CDR2 YNNKEL (reference sequence). The V gene lost 0 bases and the J gene lost 0 bases, with 11 bases spanning the gap. The CDR3 sequence is 17 residues long. This TCR was recovered from a woman aged 25-40 years with alopecia areata. Some clones in this sample may be carry-over from other donors' samples. The rearrangement uses TRBV3-1 and TRBJ1-4; D remains ambiguous. This specimen was whole blood, taken in connection with sensitization to the hapten diphenylcyclopropenone (DPC). This CDR3 reads CASSQDRALATNEKLFF. CDR3 DNA: TGTGCCAGCAGCCAAGATAGGGCTTTGGCAACTAATGAAAAACTGTTTTTT.